This T cell receptor beta chain is drawn from a study of beta chain features in type 1 diabetes (dated by TCRdb to the late 2010s). For context, the study as a whole: No differences in mean age, gender distribution, total cell number or subset yield were found between patients and healthy donors. A total of 85 million to 140 million sorted cells were examined across all samples, and a strong correlation was observed between cell number per subset and RNA yield. The study compared TCRB repertoires of sorted circulating CD4+ T cell subsets between recently diagnosed type 1 diabetes patients and matched healthy donors. Regulatory and stem cell-like memory subsets were obtained from only 8 patients and roughly 8 healthy donors, while naive and central memory subsets were obtained from all 30 or so donors.

Each donor gave one peripheral blood draw, approximately 0.11 L on average, collected into heparinised tubes. Naive, central memory, regulatory and stem cell-like memory CD4+ T cells were sorted on a BD FACSAria II using a panel including CD45RO, CCR7, CD25, CD127, CD95 and CD27. All sorted populations exceeded 98% purity. PBMCs were separated immediately by Lymphoprep density gradient centrifugation and were stained directly, without being cultured. So that batch effects would be minimized, each experiment stained and sorted samples in pairs, pairing one healthy donor with one patient. As regards this clone: Its antigen remains undetermined. Qualities for individual bases were not recorded, and no much larger clone is one base off.

The CDR3 runs 15 amino acids, cysteine and phenylalanine included. CDR3 DNA is the only sequence kept; it has 45 bases, read in frame from the first base. The germline V gene sets CDR1 to SGHTA and CDR2 to FQGTGA. Trimming takes 5 bases off V and 4 bases off J; junction bases not matched to a gene: 8. The entire amount of isolated RNA was reverse transcribed using the High Capacity cDNA Reverse Transcription Kit, so the sequenced TCRB transcripts were expressed ones. Deep immunoSEQ sequencing was performed on naive, central memory and regulatory T cell samples, with an average of roughly 3.3 million total reads per sample. Sorted cells were lysed in RLT buffer, and RNA was extracted using DNase-treated RNeasy Micro or Mini kits according to cell number. Each cell subset was processed on its own to prevent cross-contamination, while patient and healthy donor samples were processed together. Using the immunoSEQ multiplex PCR, TCRB sequences were amplified from cDNA into 87-bp fragments spanning the CDR3 region. The amplicons were sequenced using the Illumina HiSeq platform. In the source study's methods: PCR bias was computationally corrected using synthetic template baselines, reads within Hamming distance 2 were collapsed, and singletons that could not be merged were discarded. Reads were aligned against IMGT so that V, D and J genes, CDR3 length and insertions or deletions at six rearrangement sites could be assigned. Within each subset, clonotype counts were normalized to sorted cell number, and only after that were true diversity and Gini coefficients computed with the tcR R package. The overlap coefficient, calculated on TCRB nucleotide sequences, was used to measure repertoire sharing. TCRdb re-hosts the immuneACCESS table, in-frame sequences only. Its copies lack some clones; in the studies checked, an unresolved V gene accounts for under half of them, and the cause for the rest is not known. That table furnishes V, J and clone size, whereas the DNA furnished D and trimming. Within this sample are around 100,000 clones, with under 30% of them counted one time only. 0.5% to 0.6% of the sample belongs to the ten largest clones.

On the study overall, not on this receptor specifically: Sequencing cDNA rather than genomic DNA could over-represent highly expressing activated cells, although activation and CD3 levels did not differ between groups. Patients with type 1 diabetes made fewer insertions and deleted more nucleotides at VDJ recombination sites, implying thymic rearrangement abnormalities. Because the HLA sub-analyses included only small numbers of individuals, any influence of HLA type on TCRB rearrangement was left unresolved. PCR might favor shorter templates, but patient and control samples were amplified and corrected together, so any skew would affect both groups equally. Naive, central memory and regulatory TCRB repertoires appeared more similar among patients than among healthy donors. A moderate but significant shortening of TCRB CDR3 length was observed in type 1 diabetes patients in all four CD4+ subsets.

Material for sequencing was central memory CD4+ T cells from blood. This chain joins TRBV7-3 to TRBJ2-1, with TRBD2 identical over 7 junction bases. The TCR sequence derives from a woman aged 18 to 35 with type 1 diabetes. The CDR3 protein is CASSLGLESYNEQFF. The DNA sequence reads TGTGCCAGCAGCCTAGGACTAGAGTCATACAATGAGCAGTTCTTC.